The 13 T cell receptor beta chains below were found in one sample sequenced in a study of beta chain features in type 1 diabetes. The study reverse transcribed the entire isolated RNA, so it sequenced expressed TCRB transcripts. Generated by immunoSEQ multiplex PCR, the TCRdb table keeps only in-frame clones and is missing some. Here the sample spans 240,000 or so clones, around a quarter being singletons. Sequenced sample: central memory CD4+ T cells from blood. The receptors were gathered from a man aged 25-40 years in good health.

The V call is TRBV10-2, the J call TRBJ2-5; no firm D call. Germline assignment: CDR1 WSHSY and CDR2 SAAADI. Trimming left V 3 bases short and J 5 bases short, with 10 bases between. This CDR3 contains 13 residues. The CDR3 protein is CASSDRLRETQYF. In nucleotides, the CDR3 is TGCGCCAGCAGTGACCGCCTTAGGGAGACCCAGTACTTC.

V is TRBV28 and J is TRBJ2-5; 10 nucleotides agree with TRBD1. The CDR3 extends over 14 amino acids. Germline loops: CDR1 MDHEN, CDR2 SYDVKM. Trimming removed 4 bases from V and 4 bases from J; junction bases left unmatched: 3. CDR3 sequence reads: CASSSGQGRETQYF. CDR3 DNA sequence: TGTGCCAGCAGTTCGGGACAGGGGAGAGAGACCCAGTACTTC.

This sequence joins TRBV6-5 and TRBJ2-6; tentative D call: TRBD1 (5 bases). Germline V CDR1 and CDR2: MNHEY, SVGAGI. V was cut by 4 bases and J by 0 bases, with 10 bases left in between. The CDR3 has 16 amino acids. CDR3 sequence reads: CASSFGHNSGANVLTF. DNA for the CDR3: TGTGCCAGCAGTTTCGGACACAACTCTGGGGCCAACGTCCTGACTTTC.

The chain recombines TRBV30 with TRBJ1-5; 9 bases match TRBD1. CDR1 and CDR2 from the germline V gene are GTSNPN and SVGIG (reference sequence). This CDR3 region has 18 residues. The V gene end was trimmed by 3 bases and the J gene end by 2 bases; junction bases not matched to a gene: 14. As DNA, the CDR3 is TGTGCCTGGAGCGCCGGGACAGGGTATTGGAATGGCAATCAGCCCCAGCATTTT. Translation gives CAWSAGTGYWNGNQPQHF.

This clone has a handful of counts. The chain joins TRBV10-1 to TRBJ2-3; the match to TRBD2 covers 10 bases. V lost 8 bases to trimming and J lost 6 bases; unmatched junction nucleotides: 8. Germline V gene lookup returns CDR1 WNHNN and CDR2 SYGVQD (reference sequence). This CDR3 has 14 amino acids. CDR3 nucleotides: TGCGCCAGCTCTGGAGCGGGAGGGCTGGATACGCAGTATTTT. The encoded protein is CASSGAGGLDTQYF.

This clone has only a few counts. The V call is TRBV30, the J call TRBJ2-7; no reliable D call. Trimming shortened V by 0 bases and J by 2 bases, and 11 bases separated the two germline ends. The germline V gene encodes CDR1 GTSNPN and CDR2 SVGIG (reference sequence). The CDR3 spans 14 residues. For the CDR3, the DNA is TGTGCCTGGAGTGTAAAAGGACGCGCCTACGAGCAGTACTTC. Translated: CAWSVKGRAYEQYF.

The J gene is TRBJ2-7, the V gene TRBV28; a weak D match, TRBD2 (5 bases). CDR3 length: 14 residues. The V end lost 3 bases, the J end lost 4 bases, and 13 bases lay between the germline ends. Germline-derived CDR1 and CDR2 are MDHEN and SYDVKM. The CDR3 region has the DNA TGTGCCAGCAGTTTTCAGTCTAGCCAGTACGAGCAGTACTTC. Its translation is CASSFQSSQYEQYF. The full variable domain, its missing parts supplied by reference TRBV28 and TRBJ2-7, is DVKVTQSSRYLVKRTGEKVFLECVQDMDHENMFWYRQDPGLGLRLIYFSYDVKMKEKGDIPEGYSVSREKKERFSLILESASTNQTSMYLCASSFQSSQYEQYFGPGTRLTVT.

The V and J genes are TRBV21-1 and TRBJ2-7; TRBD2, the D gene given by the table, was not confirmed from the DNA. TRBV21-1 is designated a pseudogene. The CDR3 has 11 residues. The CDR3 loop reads CASSSPYEQYF. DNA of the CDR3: TGTGCCAGCAGCTCTCCCTACGAGCAGTACTTC.

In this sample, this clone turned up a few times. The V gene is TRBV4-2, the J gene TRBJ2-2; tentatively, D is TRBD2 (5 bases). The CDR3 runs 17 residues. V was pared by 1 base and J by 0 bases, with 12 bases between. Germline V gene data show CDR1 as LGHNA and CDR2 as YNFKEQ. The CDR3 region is CASSQVASGTNTGELFF. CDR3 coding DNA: TGTGCCAGCAGCCAAGTAGCGTCGGGTACGAACACCGGGGAGCTGTTTTTT.

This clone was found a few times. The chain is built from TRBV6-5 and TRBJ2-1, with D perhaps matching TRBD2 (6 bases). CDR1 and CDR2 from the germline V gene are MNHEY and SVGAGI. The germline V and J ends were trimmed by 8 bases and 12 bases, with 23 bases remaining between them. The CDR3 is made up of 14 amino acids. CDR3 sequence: CASAPFGGAGVQFF. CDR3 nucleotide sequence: TGTGCCAGCGCCCCTTTTGGAGGGGCGGGTGTGCAGTTCTTC.

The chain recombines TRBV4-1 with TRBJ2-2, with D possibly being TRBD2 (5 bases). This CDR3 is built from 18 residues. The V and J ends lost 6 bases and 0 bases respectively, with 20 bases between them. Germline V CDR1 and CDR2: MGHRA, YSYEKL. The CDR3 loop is CASRALLRGRSNTGELFF. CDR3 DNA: TGCGCCAGCAGGGCACTTCTACGAGGGCGCTCGAACACCGGGGAGCTGTTTTTT.

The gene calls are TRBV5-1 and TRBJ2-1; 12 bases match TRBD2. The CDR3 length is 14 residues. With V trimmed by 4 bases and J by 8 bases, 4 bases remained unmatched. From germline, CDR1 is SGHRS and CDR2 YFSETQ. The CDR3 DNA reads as TGCGCCAGCAGCCCTGGGACTAGCGGGCATGAGCAGTTCTTC. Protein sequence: CASSPGTSGHEQFF.

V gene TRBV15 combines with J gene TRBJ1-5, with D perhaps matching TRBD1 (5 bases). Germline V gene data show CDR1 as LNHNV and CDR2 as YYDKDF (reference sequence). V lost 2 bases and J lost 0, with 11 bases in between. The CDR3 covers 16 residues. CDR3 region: CATSRPSTVSNQPQHF. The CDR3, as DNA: TGTGCCACCAGCAGACCTTCGACAGTTAGCAATCAGCCCCAGCATTTT. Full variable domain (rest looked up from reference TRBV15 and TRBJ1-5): DAMVIQNPRYQVTQFGKPVTLSCSQTLNHNVMYWYQQKSSQAPKLLFHYYDKDFNNEADTPDNFQSRRPNTSFCFLDIRSPGLGDTAMYLCATSRPSTVSNQPQHFGDGTRLSIL.